This TCR beta chain emerged from a study of T-cell reconstitution after alpha-beta-depleted transplantation in children. Points from the study as a whole: Where alpha-beta T cells came from about two months after transplant was reportedly several hundred expanded graft clones. T-cell counts and diversity were attributed mostly to newly produced T cells one year after transplant.

The TCRbeta library was prepared with unique molecular identifiers. TCRdb itself ran the PCR reads through MiXCR, one entry per CDR3 protein. The profile covers 440,000 or so distinct CDR3 sequences, with around two fifths appearing a single time and roughly 27% taken by the ten largest. A note on this clonotype: What it binds is unknown.

V shed 0 bases and J shed 12 bases, with 16 bases lying between them. Germline assignment: CDR1 SGHRS and CDR2 YFSETQ. CDR3 length: 13 residues. The chain has TRBV5-1 and TRBJ2-7, with D uncertain. This receptor was taken from a girl aged 2-10 years with aplastic anemia, due to receive a stem cell transplant. Material: PBMCs, obtained before TCRalphabeta/CD19-depleted stem cell transplant. CDR3 sequence (DNA): TGCGCCAGCAGCTTGGATCCGCTCTCCCCCCTGTACTTC. Protein product: CASSLDPLSPLYF.